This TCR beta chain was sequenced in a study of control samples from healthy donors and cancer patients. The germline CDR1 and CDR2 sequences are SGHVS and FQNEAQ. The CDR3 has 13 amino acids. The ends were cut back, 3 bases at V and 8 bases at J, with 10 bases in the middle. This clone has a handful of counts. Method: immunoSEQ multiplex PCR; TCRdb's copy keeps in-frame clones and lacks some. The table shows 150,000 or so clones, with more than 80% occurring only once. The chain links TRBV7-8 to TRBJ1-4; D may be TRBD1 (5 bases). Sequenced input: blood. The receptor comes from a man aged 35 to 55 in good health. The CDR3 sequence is CASSFDRREKLFF. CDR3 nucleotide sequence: TGTGCCAGCAGCTTTGACAGACGGGAAAAACTGTTTTTT.